This T cell receptor (beta chain) was obtained from a study of cytomegalovirus exposure and HLA in healthy donors. PCR was performed using 60 Vbeta and 13 Jbeta primers. Here immunoSEQ multiplex PCR was the method, and the copy in TCRdb shows in-frame clones only, minus some. The sample records approximately 160,000 clones, around 81% being singletons. Per the germline V gene, CDR1 is SGHVS and CDR2 is FNYEAQ. Trimming shortened V by 5 bases and J by 2 bases, and 19 bases separated the two germline ends. The CDR3 is 16 amino acids. The chain carries TRBV7-6 and TRBJ2-7; TRBD1 is a possible D gene (6 bases). The sample was PBMCs. This TCR was sampled from a woman aged 40 to 55 in good health and CMV-seronegative. CDR3: CASSPKRTELTYEQYF. The CDR3 DNA sequence: TGTGCCAGCAGCCCCAAAAGGACAGAATTAACCTACGAGCAGTACTTC.